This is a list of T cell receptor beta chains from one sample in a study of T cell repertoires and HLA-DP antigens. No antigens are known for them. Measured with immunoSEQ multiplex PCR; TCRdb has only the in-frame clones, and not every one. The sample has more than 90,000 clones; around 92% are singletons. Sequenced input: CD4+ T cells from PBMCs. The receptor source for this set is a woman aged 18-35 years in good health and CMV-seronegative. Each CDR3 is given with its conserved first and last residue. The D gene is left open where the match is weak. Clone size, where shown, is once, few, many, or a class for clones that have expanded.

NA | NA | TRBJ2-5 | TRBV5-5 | CASSFPTGGGQETQYF | TGTGCCAGCAGCTTCCCGACAGGCGGTGGGCAAGAGACCCAGTACTTC
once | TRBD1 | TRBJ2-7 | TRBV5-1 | CASSLDGTGVYGQYF | TGCGCCAGCAGCTTGGACGGGACAGGGGTCTACGGGCAGTACTTC
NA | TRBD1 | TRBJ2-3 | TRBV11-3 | CASSYTLRDRVEADTQYF | TGTGCCAGCAGTTATACCCTCCGGGACAGGGTCGAAGCAGATACGCAGTATTTT
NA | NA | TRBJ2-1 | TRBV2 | CASKELTKRSGNEQFF | TGTGCCAGCAAAGAACTGACAAAAAGGTCGGGCAATGAGCAGTTCTTC
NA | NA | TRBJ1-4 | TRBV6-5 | CASSFRSTNEKLFF | TGTGCCAGCAGTTTTCGGTCAACTAATGAAAAACTGTTTTTT
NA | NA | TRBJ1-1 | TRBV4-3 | CASSQGSGVSTEAFF | TGCGCCAGCAGCCAAGGGAGCGGGGTTAGCACTGAAGCTTTCTTT
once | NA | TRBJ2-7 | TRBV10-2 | CASSGYEQYF | TGCGCCAGCTCGGGCTACGAGCAGTACTTC
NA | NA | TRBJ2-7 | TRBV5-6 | CASSFGGGTYEQYF | TGTGCCAGCAGCTTTGGCGGGGGCACCTACGAGCAGTACTTC
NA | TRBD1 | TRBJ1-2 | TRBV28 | CASNTARDRDGYTF | TGTGCCAGCAACACTGCCCGGGACAGGGATGGCTACACCTTC
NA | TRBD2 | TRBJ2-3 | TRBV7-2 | CACGLAGLADTQYF | TGTGCCTGTGGACTAGCGGGGTTGGCGGATACGCAGTATTTT
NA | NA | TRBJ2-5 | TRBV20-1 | CSARETQYF | TGCAGTGCTAGAGAGACCCAGTACTTC
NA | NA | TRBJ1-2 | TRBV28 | CASTSTGSLLVRGYTF | TGTGCCAGCACCTCCACAGGGAGCCTTTTAGTGCGTGGCTACACCTTC
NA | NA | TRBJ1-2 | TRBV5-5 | CASSLSGGGYYGYTF | TGTGCCAGCAGCTTGTCGGGGGGCGGTTACTATGGCTACACCTTC
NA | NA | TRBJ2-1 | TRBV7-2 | CASSLTWGTYNEQFF | TGTGCCAGCAGCTTAACGTGGGGTACCTACAATGAGCAGTTCTTC
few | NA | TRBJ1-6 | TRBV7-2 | CASSGGDRRHYNSPLHF | TGTGCCAGCAGCGGTGGGGACCGCCGACACTATAATTCACCCCTCCACTTT
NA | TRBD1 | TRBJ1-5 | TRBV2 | CASSVDRAGLGNQPQHF | TGTGCCAGCAGTGTTGACAGGGCAGGACTGGGGAATCAGCCCCAGCATTTT
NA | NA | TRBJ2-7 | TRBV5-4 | CASSYSGGSEQYF | TGTGCCAGCAGCTACTCAGGTGGGAGCGAGCAGTACTTC
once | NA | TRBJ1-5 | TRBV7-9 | CASSLGLDSNQPQHF | TGTGCCAGCAGCTTAGGACTTGATAGCAATCAGCCCCAGCATTTT
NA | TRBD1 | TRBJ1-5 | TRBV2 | CASSEWGTGGNRGPQHF | TGTGCCAGCAGTGAATGGGGGACAGGGGGCAACCGAGGGCCCCAGCATTTT
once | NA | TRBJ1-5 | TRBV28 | CASKIREGRRGPQHF | TGTGCCAGCAAGATCAGGGAAGGACGCCGGGGTCCCCAGCATTTT
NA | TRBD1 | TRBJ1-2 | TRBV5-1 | CASSSPGGDRRGYTF | TGCGCCAGCAGCTCGCCAGGGGGGGACCGCCGGGGCTACACCTTC
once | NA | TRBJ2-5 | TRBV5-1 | CASSLEPGDSETQYF | TGCGCCAGCAGCTTGGAACCAGGGGATTCGGAGACCCAGTACTTC
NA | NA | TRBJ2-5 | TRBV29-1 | CSVDAGWETQYF | TGCAGCGTTGATGCGGGTTGGGAGACCCAGTACTTC
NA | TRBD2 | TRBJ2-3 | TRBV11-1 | CASSLGRRGVDTQYF | TGTGCCAGCAGCTTAGGCAGGCGGGGGGTAGATACGCAGTATTTT